This entry lists 14 T cell receptor beta chains sequenced from one sample in a study of blood T cell repertoires in COVID-19. Profiling relied on immunoSEQ multiplex PCR, and the TCRdb table lists in-frame clones only, not all of them. The table shows hundreds of thousands of clones, with about 88% occurring only once. Source material: PBMCs or T cells enriched from blood (not recorded which). These receptors were collected from a man in his fifties or sixties who had recovered from COVID-19.

This chain uses TRBV6-5 with TRBJ2-7, with a possible D match to TRBD1 (6 bases). The CDR3 runs 14 residues. Germline V gives CDR1 MNHEY, CDR2 SVGAGI. Between the trimmed V and J ends, which lost 6 bases and 4 bases, there was a span of 16 bases. CDR3 residues: CASRGDIVWYEQYF. The CDR3 region has the DNA TGTGCCAGCAGGGGGGACATCGTCTGGTACGAGCAGTACTTC.

The chain employs TRBV7-3 and TRBJ2-3; the D gene is possibly TRBD2 (5 bases). Looked up from germline, CDR1 is SGHTA and CDR2 is FQGTGA. Trimming shortened V by 5 bases and J by 0 bases, and 15 bases separated the two germline ends. CDR3 size: 16 residues. The CDR3 nucleotides read TGTGCCAGCAGCACCGGAGCGGAGCGGAGCACAGATACGCAGTATTTT. Translated, it gives CASSTGAERSTDTQYF.

The rearrangement links TRBV6-5 to TRBJ2-5, with D perhaps matching TRBD1 (5 bases). The CDR3 covers 13 residues. Between the trimmed V and J ends, which lost 6 bases and 3 bases, there was a span of 11 bases. The V gene's germline CDR1 is MNHEY and CDR2 SVGAGI. CDR3: CASRLTVKETQYF. CDR3 in DNA: TGTGCCAGCAGGCTGACAGTCAAAGAGACCCAGTACTTC.

For this clone: Other DNA sequences of this sample code for an identical CDR3. This chain links TRBV11-2 with TRBJ1-2, with no clear D. CDR3 length equals 14 residues. Germline assignment: CDR1 SGHAT and CDR2 FQNNGV. The V end lost 1 base, the J end lost 4 bases, and 10 bases lay between the germline ends. The CDR3: CASSLGRGGYGYTF. CDR3 sequence (DNA): TGTGCCAGCAGCTTAGGGCGGGGTGGCTATGGCTACACCTTC.

The chain links TRBV24-1 to TRBJ2-7; D is possibly TRBD1 (6 bases). Per the germline V gene, CDR1 is KGHDR and CDR2 is SFDVKD. The CDR3 has 15 amino acids. V was clipped by 3 bases and J by 4 bases, with 15 bases between them. CDR3 residues: CATSDASGAFYEQYF. The CDR3 nucleotides read TGTGCCACCAGTGATGCATCAGGGGCGTTTTACGAGCAGTACTTC.

J is TRBJ1-6 and V is TRBV19; D may be TRBD1 (6 bases). The CDR3 length is 15 residues. Trimming removed 4 bases at V and 9 bases at J, with 16 bases between. CDR1 is LNHDA, CDR2 SQIVND, per germline (reference sequence). The CDR3 DNA follows: TGTGCCAGTAGTACAACCGGGGCACAGGGTTCACCCCTCCACTTT. Its protein is CASSTTGAQGSPLHF.

This clone was detected only a few times. The rearrangement uses TRBV3-1 (or the pseudogene TRBV3-2) and TRBJ2-1; TRBD2 is a possible D gene (6 bases). The V gene lost 4 bases and the J gene lost 2 bases, with 15 bases spanning the gap. CDR1 and CDR2 from the germline V gene are LGHDT and YNNKEL (reference sequence). This CDR3 has 16 residues. This CDR3 reads CASSPTGRGAYNEQFF. In nucleotides, the CDR3 is TGTGCCAGCAGCCCTACCGGGAGAGGCGCCTACAATGAGCAGTTCTTC.

The chain couples TRBV4-1 to TRBJ1-2, with a weak D call TRBD1 (5 bases). The CDR3 runs to 13 residues. Germline lookup yields CDR1 MGHRA and CDR2 YSYEKL. Between the trimmed V and J ends, which lost 1 base and 8 bases, there was a span of 11 bases. CDR3 sequence reads: CASSQGRAEGYTF. The DNA of the CDR3 is TGCGCCAGCAGCCAAGGCAGGGCGGAGGGCTACACCTTC.

The chain combines TRBV13 with TRBJ1-2; D unclear. This CDR3 region has 15 residues. The germline V gene has CDR1 PRHDT and CDR2 FYEKMQ (reference sequence). Trimming shortened V by 1 base and J by 2 bases, and 11 bases separated the two germline ends. The CDR3 bases are TGTGCCAGCAGCTTAGAGCGAGGAGAGAACTATGGCTACACCTTC. This sequence encodes CASSLERGENYGYTF.

V and J are TRBV4-1 and TRBJ1-6, with 11 bases that match TRBD1. The V gene's germline CDR1 is MGHRA and CDR2 YSYEKL. This CDR3 region has 17 residues. V lost 1 base to trimming and J lost 10 bases; unmatched junction nucleotides: 9. The CDR3 DNA is TGCGCCAGCAGCCAAGGGAGGGTCGGGACAGGGGGATCACCCCTCCACTTT. It yields the protein CASSQGRVGTGGSPLHF.

The V gene is TRBV11-2, the J gene TRBJ2-3; 13 bases align to TRBD2. This CDR3 is built from 18 residues. The V gene end was trimmed by 1 base and the J gene end by 4 bases; junction bases not matched to a gene: 8. Per germline, CDR1 SGHAT and CDR2 FQNNGV. CDR3 sequence: CASSLGTSGGRAADTQYF. CDR3 coding DNA: TGTGCCAGCAGCTTAGGGACTAGCGGGGGCCGCGCGGCAGATACGCAGTATTTT.

The J gene is TRBJ1-5, the V gene TRBV5-8, with 12 positions matching TRBD1. Germline-derived CDR1 and CDR2 are SGHTS and YDEGEE. CDR3 length equals 15 residues. The V and J ends lost 3 bases and 7 bases, in that order; junction bases with no gene match: 5. CDR3 amino acids: CASSSGTGGGQPQHF. CDR3 in DNA: TGTGCCAGCAGCTCCGGGACAGGGGGCGGGCAGCCCCAGCATTTT.

This rearrangement joins TRBV7-2 to TRBJ2-3; 16 bases line up with TRBD2. The ends lost 3 bases at V and 4 bases at J; junction bases unmatched: 10. CDR1 SGHTA and CDR2 FQGNSA come from the germline V gene. The CDR3 spans 19 residues. CDR3 coding DNA: TGTGCCAGCAGCTTGCTGGGGACTAGCGGGAGGGCCGGGTCAGATACGCAGTATTTT. This gives the protein CASSLLGTSGRAGSDTQYF.

V usage is TRBV6-5 and J usage is TRBJ2-2; 11 nucleotides line up with TRBD2. Trimming at V came to 4 bases and at J to 10 bases, leaving 11 bases not matched to a gene. CDR1 MNHEY and CDR2 SVGAGI come from the germline V gene. This CDR3 is built from 16 residues. The CDR3 DNA sequence: TGTGCCAGCAGTTTGCCTGTAGCGGGGGGGCCGAAGGAGCTGTTTTTT. This encodes CASSLPVAGGPKELFF.